Listed below are T cell receptor beta chains from one sample, sequenced in a study of cytomegalovirus exposure and HLA in healthy donors. Profiling relied on immunoSEQ multiplex PCR, and the TCRdb table lists in-frame clones only, not all of them. The sample yields 150,000 to 200,000 clones, over 70% seen once. The sample consisted of PBMCs. These receptors all come from a woman in her 40s in good health and CMV-seronegative. Each CDR3 is given with its conserved first and last residue. A D gene is named only where the DNA matches it firmly. Some rows mark clone size as missing; the rest say once, few, many or name a class of expanded clone.

>NA|NA|TRBV11-3|TRBJ1-4
CASSITGYWATNEKLFF
TGTGCCAGCAGCATTACAGGGTATTGGGCAACTAATGAAAAACTGTTTTTT
>TRBD2|NA|TRBV7-6|TRBJ2-5
CASSFSGVVETQYF
TGTGCCAGCAGCTTTAGCGGGGTAGTTGAGACCCAGTACTTC
>TRBD2|few|TRBV4-2|TRBJ2-2
CASSQNPGLAVSNTGELFF
TGTGCCAGCAGCCAAAATCCGGGACTAGCGGTCTCGAACACCGGGGAGCTGTTTTTT
>TRBD1|NA|TRBV7-2|TRBJ1-2
CASSLVGQGLAYGYTF
TGTGCCAGCAGCTTAGTTGGACAGGGTCTAGCGTATGGCTACACCTTC
>TRBD2|NA|TRBV2|TRBJ2-1
CASSISGRALEQFF
TGTGCCAGCAGCATTAGCGGGAGGGCCCTTGAGCAGTTCTTC
>NA|NA|TRBV25-1|TRBJ1-2
CASSAQGGYYGYTF
TGTGCCAGCAGTGCCCAAGGGGGTTACTATGGCTACACCTTC
>TRBD2|few|TRBV6-6|TRBJ2-2
CASSYMAGGPAGELFF
TGTGCCAGCAGTTACATGGCGGGAGGGCCCGCCGGGGAGCTGTTTTTT
>TRBD1|NA|TRBV6-1|TRBJ2-1
CACRRTGGLNEQFF
TGTGCCTGCAGGAGGACAGGGGGCCTCAATGAGCAGTTCTTC
>TRBD1|NA|TRBV6-5|TRBJ2-1
CASSNRGQRYNEQFF
TGTGCCAGCAGCAACCGGGGACAGAGGTACAATGAGCAGTTCTTC
>TRBD2|few|TRBV11-2|TRBJ2-1
CASSSTSGDNEQFF
TGTGCCAGCAGCAGCACTAGCGGTGACAATGAGCAGTTCTTC
>NA|few|TRBV7-9|TRBJ1-1
CASSSRSLEAFF
TGTGCCAGCAGCTCCCGGAGCCTTGAAGCTTTCTTT
>NA|NA|TRBV5-8|TRBJ1-5
CASSLVHLNQPQHF
TGTGCCAGCAGCTTGGTTCACCTAAATCAGCCCCAGCATTTT
>NA|NA|TRBV7-2|TRBJ2-5
CASSLMAEETQYF
TGTGCCAGCAGCTTAATGGCGGAGGAGACCCAGTACTTC
>NA|NA|TRBV28|TRBJ2-1
CASSRTEIQGNEQFF
TGTGCCAGCAGTAGGACAGAAATACAGGGCAATGAGCAGTTCTTC
>TRBD1|NA|TRBV7-6|TRBJ2-7
CASSEDRVREQYF
TGTGCCAGCAGCGAAGACAGGGTGCGGGAGCAGTACTTC
>TRBD2|many|TRBV6-1|TRBJ2-5
CASSELAGGPETQYF
TGTGCCAGCAGTGAACTAGCGGGGGGGCCAGAGACCCAGTACTTC
>NA|NA|TRBV1|TRBJ2-7
CTSSQGYGSSYEQYF
TGCACCAGCAGCCAAGGGTATGGGAGCTCCTACGAGCAGTACTTC
>TRBD1|NA|TRBV7-2|TRBJ2-2
CASRRQGTPGELFF
TGTGCCAGCAGACGACAGGGAACCCCCGGGGAGCTGTTTTTT
>TRBD1|once|TRBV19|TRBJ1-5
CASRTGAASNQPQHF
TGTGCCAGTAGGACAGGGGCGGCAAGCAATCAGCCCCAGCATTTT
>NA|NA|TRBV6-1|TRBJ1-5
CASSARGGLSNQPQHF
TGTGCCAGCAGTGCCCGTGGTGGACTGAGCAATCAGCCCCAGCATTTT
>NA|NA|TRBV28|TRBJ1-3
CASSPHRFSGGNTIYF
TGTGCCAGCAGTCCTCACAGGTTCTCCGGAGGAAACACCATATATTTT
>TRBD2|NA|TRBV7-2|TRBJ2-3
CASSLLAGTTDTQYF
TGTGCCAGCAGCTTACTAGCGGGGACCACAGATACGCAGTATTTT
>TRBD2|NA|TRBV7-2|TRBJ2-5
CASSSGLAGGWETQYF
TGTGCCAGCAGCTCGGGACTAGCGGGGGGCTGGGAGACCCAGTACTTC
>TRBD1|NA|TRBV6-5|TRBJ2-7
CASSQGLTGEQYF
TGTGCCAGCAGTCAGGGGTTGACAGGGGAGCAGTACTTC
>NA|NA|TRBV11-2|TRBJ2-1
CASSLFSSYNEQFF
TGTGCCAGCAGCTTATTCAGCTCCTACAATGAGCAGTTCTTC
>TRBD1|NA|TRBV7-9|TRBJ2-5
CASSLEQGRGETQYF
TGTGCCAGCAGCTTAGAACAGGGGAGAGGGGAGACCCAGTACTTC
>NA|NA|TRBV5-4|TRBJ2-7
CASSKGNEQYF
TGTGCCAGCAGCAAGGGGAACGAGCAGTACTTC
>TRBD2|NA|TRBV28|TRBJ2-1
CASSSALARAYNEQFF
TGTGCCAGCAGTTCCGCACTAGCGAGGGCCTACAATGAGCAGTTCTTC
>TRBD1|once|TRBV5-4|TRBJ1-2
CASSLRDRGYYGYTF
TGTGCCAGCAGCTTACGGGACAGGGGGTACTATGGCTACACCTTC
>TRBD1|NA|TRBV19|TRBJ1-2
CASTPDTQDRGNGYTF
TGTGCCAGTACCCCCGATACCCAGGACAGGGGGAACGGCTACACCTTC
>NA|NA|TRBV7-9|TRBJ2-3
CASSLYRGRSTDTQYF
TGTGCCAGCAGCTTATATAGGGGCAGGAGCACAGATACGCAGTATTTT
>NA|NA|TRBV7-3|TRBJ2-3
CASSLDSGVLTDTQYF
TGTGCCAGCAGCTTAGATAGCGGCGTCCTCACAGATACGCAGTATTTT
>TRBD1|NA|TRBV4-2|TRBJ1-1
CASSQAPGQGDTEAFF
TGTGCCAGCAGCCAAGCTCCGGGACAGGGGGACACTGAAGCTTTCTTT
>NA|NA|TRBV27|TRBJ1-3
CASSSDSEEPSGGSGNTIYF
TGTGCCAGCAGTTCCGACAGCGAAGAACCGAGTGGTGGCTCGGGAAACACCATATATTTT
>NA|NA|TRBV10-1|TRBJ1-6
CASSKQGGSPLHF
TGCGCCAGCAGTAAACAGGGCGGCTCACCCCTCCACTTT
>NA|once|TRBV25-1|TRBJ2-1
CASSGYIYNEQFF
TGTGCCAGCAGTGGGTACATCTACAATGAGCAGTTCTTC
>NA|NA|TRBV5-8|TRBJ2-3
CASTLGRGSTDTQYF
TGTGCCAGCACCCTCGGAAGGGGCAGCACAGATACGCAGTATTTT
>NA|NA|TRBV11-3|TRBJ2-7
CASSLVGGADSRYF
TGTGCCAGCAGCTTAGTGGGGGGGGCCGACTCGAGATACTTC
>NA|NA|TRBV6-1|TRBJ1-1
CATILYRERHTEAFF
TGTGCCACCATACTCTACAGGGAAAGACACACTGAAGCTTTCTTT
>TRBD2|few|TRBV7-2|TRBJ2-1
CASSLLAGPYNEQFF
TGTGCCAGCAGCTTGCTAGCGGGACCCTACAATGAGCAGTTCTTC
>TRBD1|NA|TRBV28|TRBJ2-7
CASSRTGSFYEQYF
TGTGCCAGCAGTCGGACAGGGTCTTTCTACGAGCAGTACTTC
>NA|NA|TRBV2|TRBJ2-4
CASSLSLENIQYF
TGTGCCAGCAGTCTAAGTCTAGAAAACATTCAGTACTTC
>NA|NA|TRBV21-1|TRBJ2-5
CASSKSGPLTGVKKKQETQYF
TGTGCCAGCAGCAAATCTGGGCCCTTGACAGGGGTCAAGAAGAAGCAAGAGACCCAGTACTTC
>NA|NA|TRBV4-2|TRBJ2-2
CASSPRAVFTGELFF
TGTGCCAGCAGCCCGAGGGCTGTTTTCACCGGGGAGCTGTTTTTT
>TRBD1|NA|TRBV7-9|TRBJ1-2
CASSRGQGGLDGYTF
TGTGCCAGCAGCAGGGGACAGGGAGGGCTCGATGGCTACACCTTC
>TRBD2|NA|TRBV4-2|TRBJ2-1
CASSHLLAGGYNEQFF
TGTGCCAGCAGCCATCTCCTAGCGGGAGGCTACAATGAGCAGTTCTTC
>NA|NA|TRBV5-8|TRBJ2-7
CASSLAREQYF
TGTGCCAGCAGCTTGGCCCGTGAGCAGTACTTC
>TRBD1|NA|TRBV7-2|TRBJ1-2
CASSLALGQGAREDYGYTF
TGTGCCAGCAGCTTAGCTTTGGGACAGGGGGCGCGAGAAGACTATGGCTACACCTTC